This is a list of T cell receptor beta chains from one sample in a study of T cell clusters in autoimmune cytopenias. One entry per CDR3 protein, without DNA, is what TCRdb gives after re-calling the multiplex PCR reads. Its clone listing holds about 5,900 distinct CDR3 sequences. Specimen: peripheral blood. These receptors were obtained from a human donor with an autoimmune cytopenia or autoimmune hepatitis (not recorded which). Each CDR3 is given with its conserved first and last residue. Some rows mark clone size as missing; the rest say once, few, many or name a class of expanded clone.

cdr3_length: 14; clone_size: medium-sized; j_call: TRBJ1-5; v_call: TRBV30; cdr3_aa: CAWSVKRSNQPQHF
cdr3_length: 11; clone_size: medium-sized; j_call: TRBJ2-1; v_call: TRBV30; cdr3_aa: CAWGIREKQFF
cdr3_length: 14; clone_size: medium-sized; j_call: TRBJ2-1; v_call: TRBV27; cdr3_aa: CASSPDSNYNEQFF
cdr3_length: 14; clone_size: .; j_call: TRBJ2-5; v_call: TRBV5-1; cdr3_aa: CASSRASGQETQYF
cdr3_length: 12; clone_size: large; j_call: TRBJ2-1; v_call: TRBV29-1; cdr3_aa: CSVEDRVYEQFF
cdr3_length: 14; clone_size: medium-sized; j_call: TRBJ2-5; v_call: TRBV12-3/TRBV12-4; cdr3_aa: CASSQTGEGETQYF
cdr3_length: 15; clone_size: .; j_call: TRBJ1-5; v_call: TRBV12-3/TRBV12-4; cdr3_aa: CASSLHTYSNQPQHF
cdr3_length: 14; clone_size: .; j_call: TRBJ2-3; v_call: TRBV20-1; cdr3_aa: CSVLQGRGADTQYF
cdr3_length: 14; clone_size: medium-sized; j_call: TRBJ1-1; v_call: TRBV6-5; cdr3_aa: CASSPWGPNTEAFF
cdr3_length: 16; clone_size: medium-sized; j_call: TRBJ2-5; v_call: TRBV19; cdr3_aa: CASSIVRRQGYETQYF
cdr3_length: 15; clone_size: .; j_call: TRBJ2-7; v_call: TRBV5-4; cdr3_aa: CASSSTSSPPYEQYF
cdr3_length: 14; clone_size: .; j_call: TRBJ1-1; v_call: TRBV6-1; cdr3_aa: CASSEMTANTEAFF
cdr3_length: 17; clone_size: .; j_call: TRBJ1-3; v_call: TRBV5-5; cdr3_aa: CASSLGSLHSSGNTIYF
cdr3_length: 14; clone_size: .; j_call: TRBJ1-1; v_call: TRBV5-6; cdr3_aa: CASSSTDRPTEAFF
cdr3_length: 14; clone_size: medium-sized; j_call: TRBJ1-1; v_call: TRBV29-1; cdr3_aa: CSVAQGARGTEAFF
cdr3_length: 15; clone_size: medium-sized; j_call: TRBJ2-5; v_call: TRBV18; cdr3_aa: CASSPPGTRRETQYF
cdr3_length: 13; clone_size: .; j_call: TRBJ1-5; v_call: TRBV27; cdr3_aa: CASSLSQNQPQHF
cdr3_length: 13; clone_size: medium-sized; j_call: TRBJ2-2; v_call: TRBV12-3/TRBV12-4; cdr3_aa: CASRPTQTGELFF
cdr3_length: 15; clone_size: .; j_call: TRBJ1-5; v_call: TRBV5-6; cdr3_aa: CASSKDRGPNQPQHF
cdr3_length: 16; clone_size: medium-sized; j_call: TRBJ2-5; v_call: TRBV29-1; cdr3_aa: CSVDLVLAGGQETQYF
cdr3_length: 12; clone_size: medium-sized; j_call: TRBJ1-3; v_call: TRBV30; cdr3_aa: CAWSRFGNTIYF
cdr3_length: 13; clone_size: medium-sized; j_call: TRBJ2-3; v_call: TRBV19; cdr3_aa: CASSIGGGAHQYF
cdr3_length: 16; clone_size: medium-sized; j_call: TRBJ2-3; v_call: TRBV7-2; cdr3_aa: CASSPGTGLRTDTQYF
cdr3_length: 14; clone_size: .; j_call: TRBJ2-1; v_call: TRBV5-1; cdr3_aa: CASSERQGGNEQFF
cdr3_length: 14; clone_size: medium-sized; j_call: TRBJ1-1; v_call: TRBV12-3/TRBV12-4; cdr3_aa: CASSGGRGSTEAFF
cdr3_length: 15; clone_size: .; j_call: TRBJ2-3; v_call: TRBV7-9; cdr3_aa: CASSSGDREADTQYF
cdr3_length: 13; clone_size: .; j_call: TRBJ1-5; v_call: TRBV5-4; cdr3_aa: CASSLGDNQPQHF
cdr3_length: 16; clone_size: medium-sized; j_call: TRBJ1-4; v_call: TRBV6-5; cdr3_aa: CASSYSRNGGFGKLFF
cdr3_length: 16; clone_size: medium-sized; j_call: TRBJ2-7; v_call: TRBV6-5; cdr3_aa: CASRPGQGLQDAEQYF
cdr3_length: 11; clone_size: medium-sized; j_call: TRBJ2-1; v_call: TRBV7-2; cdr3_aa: CASSPINEQFF
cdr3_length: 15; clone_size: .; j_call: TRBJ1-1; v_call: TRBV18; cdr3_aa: CASHGSTGPVTEAFF
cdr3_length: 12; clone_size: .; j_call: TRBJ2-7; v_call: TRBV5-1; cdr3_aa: CASSLEVGRQYF
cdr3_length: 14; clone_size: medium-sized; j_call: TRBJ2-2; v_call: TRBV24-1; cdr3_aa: CATSSGQGIRELFF
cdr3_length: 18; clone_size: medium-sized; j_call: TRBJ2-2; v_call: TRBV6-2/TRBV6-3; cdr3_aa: CASTPTSGRDTNTGELFF
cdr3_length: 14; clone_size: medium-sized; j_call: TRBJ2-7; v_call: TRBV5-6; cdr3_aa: CASSFRQSTYEQYF
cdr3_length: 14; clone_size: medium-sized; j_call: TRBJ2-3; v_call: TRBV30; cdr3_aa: CAWRGNSGTDTQYF
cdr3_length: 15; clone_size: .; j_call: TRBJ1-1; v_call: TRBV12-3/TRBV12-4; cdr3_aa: CASSPPRGRRTEAFF
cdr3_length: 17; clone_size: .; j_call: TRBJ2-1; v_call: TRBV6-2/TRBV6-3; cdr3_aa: CASSSLPGLAGVAEQFF
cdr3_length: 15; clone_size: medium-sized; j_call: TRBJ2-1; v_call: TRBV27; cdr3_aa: CASSLKGNAYNEQFF
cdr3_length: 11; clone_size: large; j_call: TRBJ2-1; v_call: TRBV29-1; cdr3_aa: CSVGQYNEQFF
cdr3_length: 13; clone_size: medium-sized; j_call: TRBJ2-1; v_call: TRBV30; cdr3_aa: CAIQGGGYNEQFF
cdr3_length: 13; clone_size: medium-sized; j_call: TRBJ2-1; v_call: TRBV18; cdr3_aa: CASSSGTQNEQFF
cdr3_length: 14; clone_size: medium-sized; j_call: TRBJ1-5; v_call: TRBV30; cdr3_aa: CAWSKGGDEQPQHF
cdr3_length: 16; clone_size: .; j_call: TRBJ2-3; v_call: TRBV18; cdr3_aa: CASSPRSGGAMDTQYF
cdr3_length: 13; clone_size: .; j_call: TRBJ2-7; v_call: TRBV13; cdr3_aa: CASSPPRSYEQYF
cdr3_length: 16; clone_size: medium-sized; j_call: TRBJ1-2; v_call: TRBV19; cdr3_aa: CASSIPSAKRSYGYTF
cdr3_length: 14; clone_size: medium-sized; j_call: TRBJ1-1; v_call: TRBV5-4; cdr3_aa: CASSLLPYTGLAFF
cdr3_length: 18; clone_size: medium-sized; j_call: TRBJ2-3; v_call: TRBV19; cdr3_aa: CASLGQLSGRDTADTQYF
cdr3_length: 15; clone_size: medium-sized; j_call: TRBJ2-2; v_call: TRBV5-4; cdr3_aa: CASSFSGSYTGELFF
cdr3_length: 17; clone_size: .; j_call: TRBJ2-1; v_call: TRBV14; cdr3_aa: CASSPQPGLASYNEQFF
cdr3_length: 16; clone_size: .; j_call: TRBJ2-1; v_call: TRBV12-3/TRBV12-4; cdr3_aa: CASAGLAGKTYNEQFF
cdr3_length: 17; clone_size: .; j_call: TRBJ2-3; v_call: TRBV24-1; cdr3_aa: CATSDLEGGEFTDTQYF
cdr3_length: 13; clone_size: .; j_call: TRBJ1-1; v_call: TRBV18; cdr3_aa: CASSPNRESEAFF